This T cell receptor (beta chain) comes out of a study of Ad26.COV2.S vaccination and SARS-CoV-2 variants. Germline V CDR1 and CDR2: SNHLY, FYNNEI. With 4 bases removed from V and 5 bases from J, the gap between germline ends came to 11 bases. CDR3 length: 14 residues. Clones were sequenced by immunoSEQ multiplex PCR, and TCRdb holds only the in-frame ones, with some missing. Seen here are over 400,000 clones, roughly 91% observed once, and the top ten hold about 4.5%. The treatment was: about 20 received Ad26.COV2.S at low or high dose, single or two shots; about 5 received placebo; per-sample allocation not given. It was on day 63 after the first vaccine or placebo injection that samples were taken.

Sequencing used peripheral blood, obtained in a trial of Ad26.COV2.S vaccine versus placebo. This TCR derives from a person aged 18 to 65 who received the Ad26.COV2.S COVID-19 vaccine or a placebo. The rearrangement links TRBV2 to TRBJ2-2, with unresolved D. CDR3 DNA: TGTGCCAGCAGTGTTGCCGGCCGAACCGGGGAGCTGTTTTTT. It specifies CASSVAGRTGELFF.